This T cell receptor (beta chain) is drawn from a study of blood T cells in healthy people across ages. No fewer than 6 micrograms of total RNA were isolated from every sample. A few counts support this clonotype. Its antigen is unidentified. A J-beta primer mix and a sample-barcoded 5' primer were used in a second PCR of roughly 6 to 11 cycles. Each sample yielded at least 2.5 million CDR3-containing paired-end reads. TCRdb re-analysed the 5' RACE reads in MiXCR, keeping a single row per CDR3 protein. Among 660,000 or so distinct CDR3 sequences listed, roughly three fifths were seen once. General study findings and limits: PBMCs left unsorted prevented a conclusive naive versus antigen-experienced comparison. The donors' CMV status was not determined, possibly confounding changes in expanded clonotypes.

The sequence derives from a man in his 60s in good health. Sequencing was performed on blood.

The CDR3 loop reads CASSNRGLAGGQKTQYF. For the CDR3, the DNA is TGTGCCAGCAGCAATCGCGGACTAGCGGGGGGTCAAAAGACCCAGTACTTC. J is TRBJ2-5 and V is TRBV12-3 or TRBV12-4; TRBD2 agrees at 14 bases. The CDR3 contains 17 residues. The ends lost 6 bases at V and 6 bases at J; junction bases unmatched: 12.